The rows below give T cell receptor beta chains drawn from one sample of a study of T cell responses to AZD1222 COVID-19 vaccine. The table came from immunoSEQ multiplex PCR; TCRdb's copy has only in-frame clones and leaves some out. In the table there are fewer than 200,000 clones, 91% of which are singletons. This specimen consisted of peripheral blood, obtained on day 0 of AZD1222 vaccination. These receptors originate from an adult in good health. The CDR3 runs from the conserved cysteine through the conserved F or W. Each record gives: clone size, V gene, J gene, D gene, CDR3 DNA, CDR3 protein. A D gene is named only where the DNA matches it firmly. Where a row states a size, it is once, few, many or the class of an expanded clone; other rows omit it.

size: -
V: TRBV5-4
J: TRBJ1-2
D: -
DNA: TGTGCCAGCAGCCATATCCATCAGGAAAATAGGGAAGGCTACACCTTC
CDR3: CASSHIHQENREGYTF

size: -
V: TRBV30
J: TRBJ2-5
D: TRBD1
DNA: TGTGCCTGGAGCAAAACAGGGGGCCAAGAGACCCAGTACTTC
CDR3: CAWSKTGGQETQYF

size: once
V: TRBV13
J: TRBJ1-2
D: -
DNA: TGTGCCAGCAGCTTAGGTTTGTGGCAGGGTGACTATGGCTACACCTTC
CDR3: CASSLGLWQGDYGYTF

size: -
V: TRBV27
J: TRBJ2-3
D: -
DNA: TGTGCCAGCAGTTTATCGAGAACAGGTCCGCAGTATTTT
CDR3: CASSLSRTGPQYF

size: -
V: TRBV5-4
J: TRBJ2-5
D: -
DNA: TGTGCCAGCAGCTACGTGGGGAGCGAGGAGACCCAGTACTTC
CDR3: CASSYVGSEETQYF

size: -
V: TRBV12-5
J: TRBJ2-5
D: TRBD2
DNA: TGTGCTAGTGGTTTGGCTAGCGGGGGGACCCAAGAGACCCAGTACTTC
CDR3: CASGLASGGTQETQYF

size: few
V: TRBV12-3/TRBV12-4
J: TRBJ2-2
D: -
DNA: TGTGCCAGCAGTCCCTCAGCCGGGGAGCTGTTTTTT
CDR3: CASSPSAGELFF

size: -
V: TRBV19
J: TRBJ1-5
D: TRBD1
DNA: TGTGCCAGTAGTTTAGTGGACAGGGCCGATCAGCCCCAGCATTTT
CDR3: CASSLVDRADQPQHF

size: -
V: TRBV27
J: TRBJ1-1
D: TRBD1
DNA: TGTGCCAGCAGTGAACAGGGGGGGGGAGCCACTGAAGCTTTCTTT
CDR3: CASSEQGGGATEAFF

size: few
V: TRBV18
J: TRBJ1-1
D: TRBD1
DNA: TGTGCCAGCTCACTTGAAACCAGGGGGCACACTGAAGCTTTCTTT
CDR3: CASSLETRGHTEAFF

size: -
V: TRBV7-7
J: TRBJ2-3
D: -
DNA: TGTGCCAGCTCACCTCGCAGGGGCGATACGCAGTATTTT
CDR3: CASSPRRGDTQYF

size: -
V: TRBV9
J: TRBJ2-1
D: -
DNA: TGTGCCAGCAGCGGAGGGGGCTTTAGCGGGGTCTACAATGAGCAGTTCTTC
CDR3: CASSGGGFSGVYNEQFF

size: -
V: TRBV10-3
J: TRBJ1-4
D: -
DNA: TGTGCCACCCGAGATACGGGACGGATTAATGAAAAACTGTTTTTT
CDR3: CATRDTGRINEKLFF

size: -
V: TRBV6-4
J: TRBJ1-1
D: TRBD1
DNA: TGTGCCAGCAAGAGGGGACAGGGTGACACTGAAGCTTTCTTT
CDR3: CASKRGQGDTEAFF

size: -
V: TRBV7-8
J: TRBJ1-6
D: -
DNA: TGTGCCAGCAGCCTAGACCACTCAGTCTATAATTCACCCCTCCACTTT
CDR3: CASSLDHSVYNSPLHF

size: -
V: TRBV30
J: TRBJ2-3
D: -
DNA: TGTGCCTGGAGTGTCCTCGCAGATACGCAGTATTTT
CDR3: CAWSVLADTQYF

size: once
V: TRBV29-1
J: TRBJ2-5
D: -
DNA: TGCAGCGTCATAGGGGGCGCAGCGGGAGTTTTGTACTTC
CDR3: CSVIGGAAGVLYF

size: few
V: TRBV11-1
J: TRBJ2-1
D: TRBD2
DNA: TGTGCCAGCAGCTTGGGACTAGCGGATTACAATGAGCAGTTCTTC
CDR3: CASSLGLADYNEQFF

size: -
V: TRBV5-6
J: TRBJ2-1
D: -
DNA: TGTGCCAGCAGTGGGTACAGAACCTACAATGAGCAGTTCTTC
CDR3: CASSGYRTYNEQFF

size: -
V: TRBV18
J: TRBJ2-3
D: TRBD1
DNA: TGTGCCAGCTCCTTTAGGGACAGGGGCACAGATACGCAGTATTTT
CDR3: CASSFRDRGTDTQYF

size: -
V: TRBV6-5
J: TRBJ1-2
D: -
DNA: TGTGCCAGCAGTCACCGACAGGACTTCTATGGCTACACCTTC
CDR3: CASSHRQDFYGYTF

size: -
V: TRBV6-5
J: TRBJ2-1
D: TRBD1
DNA: TGTGCCAGCAGGAAAAACAGGGGTTGGGATGAGCAGTTCTTC
CDR3: CASRKNRGWDEQFF

size: -
V: TRBV18
J: TRBJ2-7
D: -
DNA: TGTGCCAGCTCACCATTCGGGAGCTCCTACGAGCAGTACTTC
CDR3: CASSPFGSSYEQYF

size: -
V: TRBV27
J: TRBJ1-3
D: -
DNA: TGTGCCAGCAGTTTGGGGGCGGCTGGAAACACCATATATTTT
CDR3: CASSLGAAGNTIYF

size: -
V: TRBV9
J: TRBJ1-3
D: -
DNA: TGTGCCAGCAGCGCCTCCTCCTCTGGAAACACCATATATTTT
CDR3: CASSASSSGNTIYF

size: -
V: TRBV24-1
J: TRBJ2-5
D: -
DNA: TGTGCCACCAGTCGATCCGAAGCGTACCAAGAGACCCAGTACTTC
CDR3: CATSRSEAYQETQYF

size: -
V: TRBV30
J: TRBJ2-3
D: TRBD2
DNA: TGTGCCTGGAGTGTGTCTAGCGGAGATACGCAGTATTTT
CDR3: CAWSVSSGDTQYF

size: -
V: TRBV19
J: TRBJ2-7
D: -
DNA: TGTGCCAGTAGTGCGACACGTTCCGAGCAGTACTTC
CDR3: CASSATRSEQYF

size: -
V: TRBV11-2
J: TRBJ2-7
D: -
DNA: TGTGCCAGCAGCCCCAGCGGCGGTCTTATGTACGAGCAGTACTTC
CDR3: CASSPSGGLMYEQYF

size: -
V: TRBV30
J: TRBJ2-1
D: TRBD1
DNA: TGTGCCTGGAACAGGGGGGACAATGAGCAGTTCTTC
CDR3: CAWNRGDNEQFF

size: -
V: TRBV7-2
J: TRBJ2-3
D: -
DNA: TGTGCCAGCAGCGAGGACTCTTTCACCCATACGCAGTATTTT
CDR3: CASSEDSFTHTQYF

size: -
V: TRBV19
J: TRBJ1-4
D: -
DNA: TGTGCCAGTAGTATAGTAGGCAGTCTGAATGAAAAACTGTTTTTT
CDR3: CASSIVGSLNEKLFF

size: -
V: TRBV3-1/TRBV3-2
J: TRBJ2-3
D: -
DNA: TGTGCCAGCAGCCGAGGTGGAAGCACAGATACGCAGTATTTT
CDR3: CASSRGGSTDTQYF

size: -
V: TRBV5-1
J: TRBJ1-2
D: -
DNA: TGCGCCAGCAGCTTGCGAGCGAACTATGGCTACACCTTC
CDR3: CASSLRANYGYTF

size: -
V: TRBV24-1
J: TRBJ2-7
D: -
DNA: TGTGCCACCAGTGATGGACTGCGGGGTTACGAGCAGTACTTC
CDR3: CATSDGLRGYEQYF

size: -
V: TRBV6-5
J: TRBJ1-1
D: TRBD1
DNA: TGTGCCAGCAGTCGCCAGGGGGCCGTAGCTTTCTTT
CDR3: CASSRQGAVAFF

size: -
V: TRBV3-1/TRBV3-2
J: TRBJ2-5
D: TRBD1
DNA: TGTGCCAGCAGCCTAAAGCGGCCAGGGGGCGGAGAGACCCAGTACTTC
CDR3: CASSLKRPGGGETQYF

size: -
V: TRBV5-6
J: TRBJ1-2
D: TRBD1
DNA: TGTGCCAGCAGCTTATTGACAGGGACGCACTATGGCTACACCTTC
CDR3: CASSLLTGTHYGYTF

size: -
V: TRBV11-3
J: TRBJ1-3
D: -
DNA: TGTGCCAGCAGCTTAGACCCCGCAAGGTCTGGAAACACCATATATTTT
CDR3: CASSLDPARSGNTIYF

size: -
V: TRBV6-2/TRBV6-3
J: TRBJ1-4
D: -
DNA: TGTGCCAGCAACCCCGTGGGGGGCCGAGAAAAACTGTTTTTT
CDR3: CASNPVGGREKLFF